A selection of T cell receptor beta chains follows, all from one sample in a study of cytomegalovirus exposure and HLA in healthy donors. Repertoires were generated with immunoSEQ multiplex PCR, while TCRdb's copy carries only in-frame clones and drops some. In the table there are some 190,000 clones, 75% to 90% of which are singletons. The source material was PBMCs. These receptor sequences come from a woman aged 25 to 39 in good health and CMV-seronegative. Each CDR3 is given with its conserved first and last residue. Each record gives: D gene, clone size, J gene, V gene, CDR3 protein, CDR3 DNA. A D gene is named only where the DNA matches it firmly. Size is omitted from some rows. Given values are once, few, many or a class for expanded clones.

>NA|NA|TRBJ1-3|TRBV5-1
CASAQDSHPGNTIYF
TGCGCCAGCGCCCAAGACAGTCACCCTGGAAACACCATATATTTT
>NA|NA|TRBJ1-2|TRBV10-3
CAISESEYFSGYTF
TGTGCCATCAGTGAGTCTGAGTACTTTAGTGGCTACACCTTC
>NA|NA|TRBJ2-5|TRBV27
CASSLGRRGETQYF
TGTGCCAGCAGTTTAGGTCGGCGCGGAGAGACCCAGTACTTC
>NA|NA|TRBJ2-3|TRBV6-1
CASSVGDLDTQYF
TGTGCCAGCAGTGTTGGAGACCTGGATACGCAGTATTTT
>NA|NA|TRBJ1-2|TRBV28
CASSLSHPRPLRGSNYGYTF
TGTGCCAGCAGTTTATCCCATCCCCGCCCCCTCAGGGGATCAAACTATGGCTACACCTTC
>NA|NA|TRBJ2-7|TRBV10-1
CASSEFGYEQYF
TGCGCCAGCAGTGAGTTCGGCTACGAGCAGTACTTC
>TRBD2|NA|TRBJ2-3|TRBV7-8
CASSFPLEPRGKGDTQYF
TGTGCCAGCAGCTTCCCGCTGGAGCCGCGGGGGAAAGGAGATACGCAGTATTTT
>TRBD2|NA|TRBJ2-7|TRBV5-1
CASSLQPRLAGAYEQYF
TGCGCCAGCAGCTTGCAACCGCGACTAGCGGGAGCCTACGAGCAGTACTTC
>NA|NA|TRBJ2-1|TRBV29-1
CSVVGSLYNEQFF
TGCAGCGTTGTAGGGAGCCTTTACAATGAGCAGTTCTTC
>NA|NA|TRBJ1-2|TRBV15
CATSYPGSGHGYTF
TGTGCCACCAGCTACCCCGGCTCAGGTCATGGCTACACCTTC
>TRBD1|NA|TRBJ1-1|TRBV5-4
CASSPGTVGSEAFF
TGTGCCAGCAGCCCCGGGACAGTAGGGTCTGAAGCTTTCTTT
>TRBD1|NA|TRBJ2-7|TRBV28
CASSRTGFYEQYF
TGTGCCAGCAGCCGGACAGGCTTCTACGAGCAGTACTTC
>TRBD2|NA|TRBJ2-5|TRBV7-9
CASSLSGRGFGETQYF
TGTGCCAGCAGCTTGAGCGGGAGAGGTTTCGGAGAGACCCAGTACTTC
>NA|once|TRBJ1-2|TRBV6-1
CASSEDRVLVSYTF
TGTGCCAGCAGTGAAGACCGGGTTTTAGTGAGCTACACCTTC
>TRBD2|NA|TRBJ2-1|TRBV5-1
CASSQAGGYNEQFF
TGCGCCAGCAGCCAAGCGGGAGGATACAATGAGCAGTTCTTC
>NA|NA|TRBJ1-2|TRBV20-1
CSARDRERCTF
TGCAGTGCTAGAGACAGGGAAAGGTGCACCTTC
>NA|NA|TRBJ1-2|TRBV6-5
CASRPTGSYGYTF
TGTGCCAGCAGGCCAACAGGGAGCTATGGCTACACCTTC
>NA|once|TRBJ2-3|TRBV5-6
CASSFSRAGQQYF
TGTGCCAGCAGCTTTAGCAGGGCAGGGCAGCAGTATTTT
>NA|NA|TRBJ2-1|TRBV5-1
CASSLERVDEQFF
TGCGCCAGCAGCTTGGAGCGCGTCGATGAGCAGTTCTTC
>NA|once|TRBJ2-1|TRBV11-2
CASSLDPARRYNEQFF
TGTGCCAGCAGCTTAGATCCGGCGCGGAGGTACAATGAGCAGTTCTTC
>TRBD1|NA|TRBJ2-5|TRBV4-1
CASSPGQGREETQYF
TGCGCCAGCAGCCCAGGACAGGGAAGGGAAGAGACCCAGTACTTC
>NA|NA|TRBJ2-1|TRBV18
CASSPTYNEQFF
TGTGCCAGCTCCCCCACCTACAATGAGCAGTTCTTC
>NA|once|TRBJ1-4|TRBV7-9
CASSLDGWGLREKLFF
TGTGCCAGCAGCTTAGATGGCTGGGGGCTACGAGAAAAACTGTTTTTT
>NA|once|TRBJ2-7|TRBV7-8
CASSSLRPTGSPYEQYF
TGTGCCAGCAGCTCCCTACGCCCGACAGGATCGCCCTACGAGCAGTACTTC
>TRBD1|NA|TRBJ1-5|TRBV6-5
CASSSGQGSTQPQHF
TGTGCCAGCAGTTCCGGACAGGGGTCGACTCAGCCCCAGCATTTT
>NA|NA|TRBJ1-1|TRBV6-1
CASRKQGGLDTEAFF
TGTGCCAGCAGGAAACAGGGAGGGTTGGACACTGAAGCTTTCTTT
>TRBD1|NA|TRBJ1-5|TRBV18
CASSPTQGARGNQPQHF
TGTGCCAGCTCACCAACGCAGGGGGCGAGAGGCAATCAGCCCCAGCATTTT
>NA|NA|TRBJ2-7|TRBV10-1
CASSETLGPSEQYF
TGCGCCAGCAGTGAGACACTAGGGCCCTCGGAGCAGTACTTC
>TRBD2|NA|TRBJ2-5|TRBV6-1
CASTRRQPGGETQYF
TGTGCCAGCACTCGAAGGCAGCCGGGGGGGGAGACCCAGTACTTC
>NA|NA|TRBJ2-1|TRBV27
CASSPLPPYNVGGDNEQFF
TGTGCCAGCAGTCCCCTCCCCCCCTACAACGTCGGTGGAGACAATGAGCAGTTCTTC
>NA|NA|TRBJ2-3|TRBV5-1
CASTNTGRGSDTQYF
TGCGCCAGCACAAATACCGGGAGAGGGTCGGATACGCAGTATTTT
>TRBD2|NA|TRBJ2-4|TRBV2
CASRTPGSGIEDIQYF
TGTGCCAGCAGAACCCCGGGTAGCGGGATTGAGGACATTCAGTACTTC
>TRBD1|NA|TRBJ2-1|TRBV9
CASRPGQGYNEQFF
TGTGCCAGCAGGCCGGGACAGGGTTATAATGAGCAGTTCTTC
>NA|NA|TRBJ1-1|TRBV2
CASSQNGGGNTEAFF
TGTGCCAGCAGTCAGAATGGGGGAGGTAACACTGAAGCTTTCTTT
>NA|NA|TRBJ2-3|TRBV15
CATSRDQNTDTQYF
TGTGCCACCAGCAGAGATCAAAACACAGATACGCAGTATTTT
>NA|once|TRBJ1-1|TRBV2
CASSERSGVLNTEAFF
TGTGCCAGCAGTGAAAGATCAGGGGTGCTGAACACTGAAGCTTTCTTT
>TRBD1|NA|TRBJ1-4|TRBV7-2
CASSIRGQGNEKLFF
TGTGCCAGCAGCATCCGGGGACAGGGTAATGAAAAACTGTTTTTT
>TRBD1|NA|TRBJ1-6|TRBV2
CASQDRGNSPLHF
TGTGCCAGTCAGGACAGGGGGAATTCACCCCTCCACTTT
>NA|NA|TRBJ1-1|TRBV19
CASSIARNTEAFF
TGTGCCAGTAGTATAGCCCGGAACACTGAAGCTTTCTTT
>NA|once|TRBJ1-6|TRBV27
CASSRDSQGSPLHF
TGTGCCAGCAGTAGAGACAGCCAAGGCTCACCCCTCCACTTT
>NA|NA|TRBJ1-1|TRBV19
CASKRQTGNEAFF
TGTGCCTCAAAACGGCAGACGGGGAATGAAGCTTTCTTT
>NA|NA|TRBJ2-3|TRBV28
CASSAFLGQSTDTQYF
TGTGCCAGCAGTGCATTTTTAGGACAGAGCACAGATACGCAGTATTTT
>TRBD2|few|TRBJ2-2|TRBV9
CASSLTSGRVSGELFF
TGTGCCAGCAGCCTCACTAGCGGGAGGGTTAGCGGGGAGCTGTTTTTT
>NA|few|TRBJ2-1|TRBV10-3
CAIREITSSYNEQFF
TGTGCCATCAGAGAGATTACAAGCTCCTACAATGAGCAGTTCTTC
>TRBD2|NA|TRBJ2-1|TRBV28
CASSFWFLAGDNEQFF
TGTGCCAGCAGTTTTTGGTTCCTAGCGGGGGACAATGAGCAGTTCTTC